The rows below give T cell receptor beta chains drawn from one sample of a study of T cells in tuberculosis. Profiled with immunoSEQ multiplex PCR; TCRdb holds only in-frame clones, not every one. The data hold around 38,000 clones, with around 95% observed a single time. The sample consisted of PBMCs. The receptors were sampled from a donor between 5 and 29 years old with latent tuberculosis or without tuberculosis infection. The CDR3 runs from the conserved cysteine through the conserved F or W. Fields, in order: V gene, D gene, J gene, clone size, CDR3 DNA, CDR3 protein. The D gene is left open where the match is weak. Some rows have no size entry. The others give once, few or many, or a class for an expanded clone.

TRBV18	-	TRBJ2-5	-	TGTGCCAGCTCACCTCAGGGAATCCCCGGTGAGACCCAGTACTTC	CASSPQGIPGETQYF
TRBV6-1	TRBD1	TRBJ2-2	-	TGTGCCGCACGGACAGGGAACACCGGGGAGCTGTTTTTT	CAARTGNTGELFF
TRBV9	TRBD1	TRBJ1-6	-	TGTGCCAGCAGCCCCTGGGACAGGGGGTCTAATTCACCCCTCCACTTT	CASSPWDRGSNSPLHF
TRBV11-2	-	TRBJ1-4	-	TGTGCCAGCGCCCGAGGGTATAATGAAAAACTGTTTTTT	CASARGYNEKLFF
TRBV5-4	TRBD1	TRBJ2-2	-	TGTGCCAGCAGCAAAGGGACAGGGGGCGGCGGGGAGCTGTTTTTT	CASSKGTGGGGELFF
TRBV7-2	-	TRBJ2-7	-	TGTGCCAGCAGCTTACTCCGGGTCCGCTACGAGCAGTACTTC	CASSLLRVRYEQYF
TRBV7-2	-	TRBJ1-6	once	TGTGCCAGCAGCCACGGGGTGAGAGATTCACCCCTCCACTTT	CASSHGVRDSPLHF
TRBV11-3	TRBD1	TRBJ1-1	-	TGTGCCAGCAGCCGAGGAGCAGGGGGTGAAGCTTTCTTT	CASSRGAGGEAFF
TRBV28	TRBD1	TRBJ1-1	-	TGTGCCAGCAGCCGACCGACAGGGGGCGGCACTGAAGCTTTCTTT	CASSRPTGGGTEAFF
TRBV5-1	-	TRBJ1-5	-	TGCGCCAGCAGCGTAGGCGACAGGAACAATCAGCCCCAGCATTTT	CASSVGDRNNQPQHF
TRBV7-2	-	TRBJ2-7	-	TGTGCCAGCAGTCGATTGACTGCCCCGTGGACCTACGAGCAGTACTTC	CASSRLTAPWTYEQYF
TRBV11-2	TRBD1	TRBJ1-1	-	TGTGCCAGCAGCTACGGACAGGGGAACACTGAAGCTTTCTTT	CASSYGQGNTEAFF
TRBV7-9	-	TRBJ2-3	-	TGTGCCAGCAGCTCCACCTGGACTACCACAGATACGCAGTATTTT	CASSSTWTTTDTQYF
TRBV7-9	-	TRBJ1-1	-	TGTGCCAGCAGTTCTCACACTCTGACAGCCATGAACACTGAAGCTTTCTTT	CASSSHTLTAMNTEAFF
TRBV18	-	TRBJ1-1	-	TGTGCCAGCTCACCCACCGAGAGGACTGAAGCTTTCTTT	CASSPTERTEAFF
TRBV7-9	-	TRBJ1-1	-	TGTGCCAGCAGCGGGGGGGACGCCCGGAACACTGAAGCTTTCTTT	CASSGGDARNTEAFF